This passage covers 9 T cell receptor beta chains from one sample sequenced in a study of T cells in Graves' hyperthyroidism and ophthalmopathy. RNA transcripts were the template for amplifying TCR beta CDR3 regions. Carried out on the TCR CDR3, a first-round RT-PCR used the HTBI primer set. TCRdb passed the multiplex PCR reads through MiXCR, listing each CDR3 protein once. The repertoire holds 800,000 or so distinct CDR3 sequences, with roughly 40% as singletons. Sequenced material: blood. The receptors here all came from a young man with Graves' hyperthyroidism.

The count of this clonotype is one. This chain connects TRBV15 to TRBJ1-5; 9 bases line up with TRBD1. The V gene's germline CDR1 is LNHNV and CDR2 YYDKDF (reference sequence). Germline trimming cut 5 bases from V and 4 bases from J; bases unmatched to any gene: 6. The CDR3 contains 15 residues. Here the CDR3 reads CATSLYGQGNQPQHF. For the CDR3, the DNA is TGTGCCACCAGCCTTTACGGACAGGGGAATCAGCCCCAGCATTTT.

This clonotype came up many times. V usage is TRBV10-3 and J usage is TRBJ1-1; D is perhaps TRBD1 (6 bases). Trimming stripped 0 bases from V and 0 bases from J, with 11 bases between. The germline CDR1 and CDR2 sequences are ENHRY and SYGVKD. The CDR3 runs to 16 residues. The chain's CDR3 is CAISESQGTMNTEAFF. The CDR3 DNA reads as TGTGCCATCAGTGAGTCACAGGGCACCATGAACACTGAAGCTTTCTTT.

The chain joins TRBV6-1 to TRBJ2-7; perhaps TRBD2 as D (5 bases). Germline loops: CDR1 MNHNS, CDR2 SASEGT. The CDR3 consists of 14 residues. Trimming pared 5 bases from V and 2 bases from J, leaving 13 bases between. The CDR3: CASSLLLGAYEQYF. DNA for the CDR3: TGTGCCAGCAGTTTACTCCTGGGAGCCTACGAGCAGTACTTC.

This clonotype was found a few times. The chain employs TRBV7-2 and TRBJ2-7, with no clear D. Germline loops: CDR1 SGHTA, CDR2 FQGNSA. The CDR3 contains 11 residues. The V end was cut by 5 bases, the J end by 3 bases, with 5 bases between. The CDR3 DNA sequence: TGTGCCAGCAGCATCCTCTACGAGCAGTACTTC. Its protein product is CASSILYEQYF.

The CDR3 DNA reads as TGTGCCAGCAGTTACCTGGACAGGCGGCACGAGCAGTACTTC. Translating it yields CASSYLDRRHEQYF. The chain combines TRBV6-5 with TRBJ2-7; 7 bases agree with TRBD1. J lost 5 bases, V lost 2 bases, and 6 bases had no gene match. This CDR3 has 14 residues. Per the germline V gene, CDR1 is MNHEY and CDR2 is SVGAGI.

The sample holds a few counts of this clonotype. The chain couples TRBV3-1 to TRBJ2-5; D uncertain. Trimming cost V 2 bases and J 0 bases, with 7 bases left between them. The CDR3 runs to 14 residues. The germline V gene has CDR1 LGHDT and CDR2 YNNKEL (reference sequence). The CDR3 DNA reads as TGTGCCAGCAGCCAACTTAGGGACCAAGAGACCCAGTACTTC. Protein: CASSQLRDQETQYF.

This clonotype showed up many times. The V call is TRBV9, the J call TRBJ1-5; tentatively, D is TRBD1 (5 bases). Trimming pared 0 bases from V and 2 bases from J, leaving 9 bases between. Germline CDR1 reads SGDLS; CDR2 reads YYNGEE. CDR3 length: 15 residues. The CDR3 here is CASSVGGERNQPQHF. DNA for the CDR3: TGTGCCAGCAGCGTAGGAGGGGAGCGCAATCAGCCCCAGCATTTT.

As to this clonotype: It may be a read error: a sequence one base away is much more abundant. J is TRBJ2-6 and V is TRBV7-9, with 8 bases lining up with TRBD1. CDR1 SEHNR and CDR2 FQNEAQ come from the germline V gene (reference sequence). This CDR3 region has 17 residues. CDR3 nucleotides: TGTGCCAGCAGCTGGACAGGGATGATCTCTAGGGCCAACGTCCTGACTTTC. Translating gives CASSWTGMISRANVLTF.

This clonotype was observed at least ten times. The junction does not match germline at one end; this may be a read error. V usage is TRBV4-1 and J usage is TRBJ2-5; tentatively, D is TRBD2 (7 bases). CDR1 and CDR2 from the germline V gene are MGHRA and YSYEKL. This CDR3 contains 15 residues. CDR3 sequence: CASSQGGGLQETQYF. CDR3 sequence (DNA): TGTGCCAGCAGCCAAGGCGGGGGCCTCCAAGAGACCCAGTACTTC.